Below, 29 T cell receptor beta chains from the same sample are listed, as sequenced in a study of tumor and adjacent non-tumor tissue in lung cancer. This sample's RNA came from whole unsorted tissue. TCRbeta libraries were built with three rounds of nested PCR, modified from ARM-PCR. TCRdb recomputed calls from the multiplex PCR reads with MiXCR, one row per CDR3 protein. The sample holds 120,000 or so distinct CDR3 sequences, 84% seen once. Sequencing used lung tumor tissue. The receptors were sampled from a man aged 70 or older with non-small cell lung cancer.

Remarks on this clonotype: A much larger clone differs from this one at a single base, so this may be a read error. V is TRBV28 and J is TRBJ2-7; a weak D match, TRBD1 (5 bases). CDR1 MDHEN and CDR2 SYDVKM come from the germline V gene. Trimming cost V 7 bases and J 0 bases, with 16 bases left between them. The CDR3 has 15 residues. The DNA of the CDR3 is TGTGCCAGCACTTCGGACAAACTGCCCTCCTACGAGCAGTACTTC. It specifies CASTSDKLPSYEQYF.

With respect to this clonotype: Germline is not matched at one junction end, which may reflect a read error. This chain connects TRBV5-4 to TRBJ2-6, with TRBD1 identical over 7 bases. The CDR3 has 17 amino acids. Germline CDR1 SGHNT, CDR2 YYREEE (reference sequence). This CDR3 reads CANSFQGDHSGANVLTF. The CDR3 region has the DNA TGTGCCAACAGCTTTCAGGGGGACCACTCTGGGGCCAACGTCCTGACTTTC.

This clonotype was counted once. This chain joins TRBV29-1 and TRBJ2-6; the D gene is possibly TRBD1 (5 bases). V was trimmed by 1 base and J by 16 bases, leaving 23 bases between them. The CDR3 totals 15 residues. Germline CDR1 SQVTM, CDR2 ANQGSEA. CDR3 region: CSVEGVYSGANILTF. CDR3 coding DNA: TGCAGCGTTGAAGGCGTTTACTCTGGGGCCAACATTCTGACTTTC.

The chain combines TRBV5-5 with TRBJ1-1; D ambiguous. V shed 9 bases and J shed 5 bases, with 26 bases lying between them. Germline V gene sequence: CDR1 SGHKS, CDR2 YYEKEE (reference sequence). This CDR3 is built from 16 residues. CDR3 nucleotides: TGTGCCAACCCATTAATTACCCCCGGAGGGTTTACTGAAGCTTTCTTT. As protein: CANPLITPGGFTEAFF.

This clonotype has ten or more counts. The V and J genes are TRBV10-1 and TRBJ2-7; D possibly matches TRBD1 or TRBD2 (5 bases each). The CDR3 extends over 14 amino acids. The germline gives CDR1 WNHNN, CDR2 SYGVQD (reference sequence). Trimming left V 5 bases short and J 3 bases short, with 14 bases between. The CDR3, as DNA: TGCGCCAGCAGTCCCGGGACGGCACTCTACGAGCAGTACTTC. Residues: CASSPGTALYEQYF.

This clonotype was seen once. A read error may explain this, as a much larger clone is one base away. The chain has TRBV7-9 and TRBJ1-1; tentative D call: TRBD1 (5 bases). The germline V gene has CDR1 SEHNR and CDR2 FQNEAQ (reference sequence). This CDR3 comprises 12 residues. The chain's CDR3 is CDTTGDYTEAFF. For the CDR3, the DNA is TGTGACACGACCGGGGACTACACTGAAGCTTTCTTT.

The count of this clonotype is one. The germline gene is not matched at one end of the junction; a read error may be the cause. This chain connects TRBV5-4 to TRBJ1-2, with 9 bases lining up with TRBD1. The CDR3 sequence is 17 residues long. CDR1 and CDR2 (germline): SGHNT, YYREEE (reference sequence). CDR3 sequence reads: CVSSLGERGQGPHGYTF. In DNA, the CDR3 is TGTGTCAGCAGCTTGGGAGAGAGGGGACAGGGACCCCATGGCTACACCTTC.

As to this clonotype: One end of the junction varies from germline; a read error may be responsible. The V call is TRBV5-5, the J call TRBJ1-1; the D gene is possibly TRBD1 (6 bases). There are 15 residues in the CDR3. CDR1 and CDR2 from the germline V gene are SGHKS and YYEKEE (reference sequence). CDR3 in DNA: TGCGCCAGCAGCCTCATCAGGGGTGTGGGGACTGAAGCTTTCTTT. Its translation: CASSLIRGVGTEAFF.

On this clonotype itself: A read error may produce the germline difference seen at one junction end. The V and J genes are TRBV11-2 and TRBJ1-4; a weak D match, TRBD1 (6 bases). Per the germline V gene, CDR1 is SGHAT and CDR2 is FQNNGV. The CDR3 runs to 15 residues. The CDR3 sequence is CASSRGGTSYERLFF. The CDR3 DNA sequence: TGTGCCAGCAGCAGAGGTGGGACAAGTTATGAAAGACTGTTTTTT.

As regards this clonotype: One end of the junction fails to match germline, which may point to a read error. The chain employs TRBV5-1 and TRBJ2-1; D unresolved. Looked up from germline, CDR1 is SGHRS and CDR2 is YFSETQ. The CDR3 runs 13 residues. Here the CDR3 reads CVSSLVVDNEQFF. CDR3 DNA: TGCGTCAGCAGCTTGGTAGTTGACAATGAGCAGTTCTTT.

The rearrangement joins TRBV6-2 or TRBV6-3 to TRBJ2-3; no reliable D call. CDR3 length equals 17 residues. Germline CDR1 and CDR2: MNHEY and SVGEGT. V was pared by 2 bases and J by 6 bases, with 21 bases between. CDR3: CASSYQMIVGNQDTQYF. CDR3 nucleotides: TGTGCCAGCAGTTACCAGATGATAGTAGGCAACCAGGATACGCAGTATTTT.

Notes on this clonotype: At one end, the junction sequence differs from germline, possibly due to a read error. The chain employs TRBV6-6 and TRBJ2-7; maybe TRBD1 (6 bases). The germline CDR1 and CDR2 sequences are MNHNY and SVGAGI (reference sequence). The CDR3 runs 14 residues. CDR3 sequence: CVSNPGQTYYEQYF. As DNA, the CDR3 is TGTGTCAGCAACCCCGGACAGACGTACTACGAGCAGTACTTC.

The rearrangement joins TRBV6-1 to TRBJ1-2; D gene uncertain. The germline gives CDR1 MNHNS, CDR2 SASEGT. Trimming took 1 base from V and 4 from J, leaving 7 bases between them. The CDR3 consists of 13 residues. CDR3 sequence reads: CASSEGLIYGYTF. The CDR3 DNA reads TGTGCCAGCAGTGAAGGACTGATCTATGGCTACACCTTC.

Note on this clonotype: An end of the junction does not agree with germline; a read error may underlie this. The chain recombines TRBV12-3 or TRBV12-4 with TRBJ2-2, with 11 bases lining up with TRBD1. The CDR3 contains 15 residues. The CDR3 sequence is CASSSWTGGTWELFF. CDR3 nucleotide sequence: TGTGCAAGCAGTTCCTGGACAGGGGGCACCTGGGAGCTGTTTTTT.

With respect to this clonotype: A clone one base away is much larger, so this may be a read error. The rearrangement uses TRBV11-2 and TRBJ1-6; tentative D call: TRBD1 (6 bases). The germline V and J ends were trimmed by 4 bases and 7 bases, with 8 bases remaining between them. The length of the CDR3 is 13 residues. Germline CDR1 reads SGHAT; CDR2 reads FQNNGV. CDR3 sequence: CASSSDRNSPLHF. The DNA of the CDR3 is TGTGCCAGCAGCTCAGACAGGAATTCACCCCTCCACTTT.

A remark on this clonotype: In this CDR3 the conserved last residue, phenylalanine or tryptophan, is missing, so a read error is likely. The chain joins TRBV6-5 to TRBJ1-2, with 10 bases identical to TRBD1. From germline, CDR1 is MNHEY and CDR2 SVGAGI. The CDR3 has 13 amino acids. Losses at the gene ends were 6 bases for V and 6 bases for J; bases not matched to a gene: 4. The CDR3 sequence: CASRAGTGDGYTS. The CDR3 coding sequence is TGTGCCAGCAGAGCTGGGACAGGGGATGGCTACACCTCC.

With regard to this clonotype: At one end, the junction sequence differs from germline, possibly due to a read error. The rearrangement links TRBV5-1 to TRBJ1-4; unclear D gene. The germline V gene encodes CDR1 SGHRS and CDR2 YFSETQ. The CDR3 spans 14 residues. CDR3 loop: CASSFTATNEELFF. DNA for the CDR3: TGCGCCAGCAGCTTTACGGCGACTAATGAAGAACTGTTTTTT.

As for this clonotype: The germline gene is not matched at one end of the junction; a read error may be the cause. As DNA, the CDR3 is TGTGCCAGAAGTCAAGAGACAGTTCCCTACAAGCATTACTTC. The encoded protein is CARSQETVPYKHYF. The V gene is TRBV12-3 or TRBV12-4, the J gene TRBJ2-7; D perhaps matches TRBD1 (5 bases). The CDR3 is 14 amino acids.

As regards this clonotype: At one of its ends the junction is not consistent with the germline gene, which may arise from a read error. The genes are TRBV4-3 and TRBJ2-3, with 8 nucleotides matching TRBD2. This CDR3 is 17 amino acids long. Germline assignment: CDR1 LGHNA and CDR2 YSLEER. CDR3 nucleotide sequence: TGCGCCAGCACCCAAAGGGAACCTAGCGGGTGGGGGGATACGCAGTATTTT. Its protein product is CASTQREPSGWGDTQYF.

V is TRBV6-5 and J is TRBJ2-1, with D possibly TRBD2 on 5 matching bases. The CDR3 is made up of 13 amino acids. Germline V gene data show CDR1 as MNHEY and CDR2 as SVGAGI. CDR3: CVKREQLYNEQFF. CDR3 DNA sequence: TGTGTCAAGAGGGAACAACTTTACAATGAGCAGTTCTTC.

Note on this clonotype: It is likely a read error, because the conserved phenylalanine at the end of the CDR3 is missing. This CDR3 reads CASSLLKGITGETQYL. The CDR3 nucleotides read TGTGCCAGCAGCCTTCTCAAGGGGATAACTGGAGAGACCCAGTACTTA. The chain recombines TRBV5-4 with TRBJ2-5; a possible D gene is TRBD1 (5 bases). This CDR3 has 16 residues. Germline CDR1 is SGHNT and CDR2 is YYREEE (reference sequence). V lost 4 bases to trimming and J lost 4 bases, with 20 bases between them.

The chain has TRBV29-1 and TRBJ2-5; 7 bases fit TRBD1. The germline CDR1 and CDR2 sequences are SQVTM and ANQGSEA. CDR3 length equals 12 residues. The CDR3 DNA sequence: TGCAAAGTTGAAGCAGGGGGAGAGACCCAGTACTTC. Residues: CKVEAGGETQYF.

Regarding this clonotype: A much larger clone is a single base away; this may be a read error. The rearrangement uses TRBV20-1 and TRBJ1-3, with D possibly TRBD1 on 6 matching bases. Germline values: CDR1 DFQATT, CDR2 SNEGSKA (reference sequence). CDR3 length: 15 amino acids. V lost 1 base, J lost 5 bases, and 15 bases lay in between. CDR3 residues: CSARAEGGDRNTIYF. The CDR3 DNA reads as TGCAGTGCTAGAGCGGAAGGGGGGGATCGAAACACCATATATTTT.

As regards this clonotype: The CDR3 end shows no conserved phenylalanine or tryptophan, and so a read error is likely. The genes are TRBV11-3 and TRBJ2-1, with a possible D match to TRBD2 (7 bases). CDR3 length: 16 residues. Germline lookup yields CDR1 SGHNT and CDR2 YENEEA. CDR3 amino acids: CISSLDPTGGRGEQFY. The CDR3 region has the DNA TGTATCAGCAGCTTAGATCCCACGGGGGGCAGGGGTGAGCAGTTCTAC.

Points on this clonotype: No conserved phenylalanine or tryptophan is present at the end of the CDR3, so a read error is the likely explanation. The chain joins TRBV4-2 to TRBJ2-2; 12 positions agree with TRBD2. This CDR3 spans 17 amino acids. In germline, CDR1 is LGHNA, CDR2 YNFKEQ. This CDR3 is CASSQDRLAGDTGELFC. CDR3 in DNA: TGTGCCAGCAGCCAAGATCGACTAGCGGGAGACACCGGAGAGCTGTTTTGT.

This chain links TRBV11-2 with TRBJ2-2; TRBD2 aligns across 8 bases. The length of the CDR3 is 15 residues. Germline V CDR1 and CDR2: SGHAT, FQNNGV. Trimming removed 5 bases from V and 14 bases from J; junction bases left unmatched: 16. In nucleotides, the CDR3 is TGTGCCAGCAGCCCCCTAACGGGGGGGACCGGGGGACTGTTTTTT. It specifies CASSPLTGGTGGLFF.

Concerning this clonotype itself: Germline and junction disagree at one end, which may indicate a read error. The chain carries TRBV29-1 and TRBJ1-2; D gene unclear. Germline V gene sequence: CDR1 SQVTM, CDR2 ANQGSEA. This CDR3 is 17 amino acids long. The DNA for the CDR3 is TGCAGCATTGAAGAGTATGTTCAGGACCATACTAACTATGGCTACACCTTC. Protein product: CSIEEYVQDHTNYGYTF.

As to this clonotype: The CDR3 end shows no conserved phenylalanine or tryptophan, and so a read error is likely. The limits of the CDR3 on the DNA are not certain, so only TCRdb's listed CDR3 is given. This chain connects TRBV5-6 to TRBJ2-7; TRBD1, the table's D call, was not compared with the DNA. The CDR3 region is 16 residues in length, termini included. The V gene's germline CDR1 is SGHDT and CDR2 YYEEEE. This chain's CDR3 is CASSSVVRDRTYVHYI.

Regarding this clonotype: It is likely a read error, because the conserved phenylalanine at the end of the CDR3 is missing. The CDR3: CVSSSRTTVSSYEQYL. DNA of the CDR3: TGTGTCAGCAGTAGTAGGACCACTGTAAGCTCCTACGAGCAGTACCTC. V gene TRBV6-1 combines with J gene TRBJ2-7; D gene ambiguous. This CDR3 region has 16 residues. Germline V gene sequence: CDR1 MNHNS, CDR2 SASEGT.